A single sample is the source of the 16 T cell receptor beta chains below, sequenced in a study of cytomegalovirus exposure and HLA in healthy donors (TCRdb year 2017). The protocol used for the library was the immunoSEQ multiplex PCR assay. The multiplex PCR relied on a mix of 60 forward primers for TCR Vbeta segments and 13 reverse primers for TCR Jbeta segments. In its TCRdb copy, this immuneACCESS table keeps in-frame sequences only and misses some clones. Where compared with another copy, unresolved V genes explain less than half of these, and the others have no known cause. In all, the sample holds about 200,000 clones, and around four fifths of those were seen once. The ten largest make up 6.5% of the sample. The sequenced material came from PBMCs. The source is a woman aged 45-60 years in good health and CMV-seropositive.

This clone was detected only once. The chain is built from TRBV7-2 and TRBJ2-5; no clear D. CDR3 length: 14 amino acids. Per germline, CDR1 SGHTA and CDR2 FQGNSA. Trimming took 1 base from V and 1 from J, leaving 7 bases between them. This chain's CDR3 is CASSLGQAQETQYF. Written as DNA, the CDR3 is TGTGCCAGCAGCTTAGGGCAGGCCCAAGAGACCCAGTACTTC. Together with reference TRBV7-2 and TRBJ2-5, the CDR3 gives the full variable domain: GAGVSQSPSNKVTEKGKDVELRCDPISGHTALYWYRQSLGQGLEFLIYFQGNSAPDKSGLPSDRFSAERTGGSVSTLTIQRTQQEDSAVYLCASSLGQAQETQYFGPGTRLLVL.

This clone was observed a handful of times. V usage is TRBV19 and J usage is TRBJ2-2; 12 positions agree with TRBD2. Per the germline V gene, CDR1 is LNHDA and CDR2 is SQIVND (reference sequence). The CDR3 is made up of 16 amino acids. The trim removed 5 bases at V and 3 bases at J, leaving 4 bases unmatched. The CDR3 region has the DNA TGTGCCAGTAGTGCCACTAGCGGGGGGCACACCGGGGAGCTGTTTTTT. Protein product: CASSATSGGHTGELFF.

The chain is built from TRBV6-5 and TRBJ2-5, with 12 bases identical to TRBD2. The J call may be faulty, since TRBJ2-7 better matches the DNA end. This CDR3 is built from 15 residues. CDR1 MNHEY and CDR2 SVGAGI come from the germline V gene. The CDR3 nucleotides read TGTGCCAGCAGTTACCTGGGACTAGCGGGCTACGAGCAGTACTTC. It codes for CASSYLGLAGYEQYF.

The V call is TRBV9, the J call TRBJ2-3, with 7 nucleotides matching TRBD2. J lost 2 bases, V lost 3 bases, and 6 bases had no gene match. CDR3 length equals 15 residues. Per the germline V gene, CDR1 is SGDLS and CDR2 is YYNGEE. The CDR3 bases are TGTGCCAGCAGCGGTGGGGAGGGCCACACAGATACGCAGTATTTT. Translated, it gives CASSGGEGHTDTQYF.

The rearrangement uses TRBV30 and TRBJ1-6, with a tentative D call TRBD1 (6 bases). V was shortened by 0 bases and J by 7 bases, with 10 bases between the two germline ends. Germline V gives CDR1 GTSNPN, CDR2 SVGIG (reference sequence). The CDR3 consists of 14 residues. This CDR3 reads CAWSVGDNNSPLHF. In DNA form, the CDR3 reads TGTGCCTGGAGTGTCGGGGACAACAATTCACCCCTCCACTTT.

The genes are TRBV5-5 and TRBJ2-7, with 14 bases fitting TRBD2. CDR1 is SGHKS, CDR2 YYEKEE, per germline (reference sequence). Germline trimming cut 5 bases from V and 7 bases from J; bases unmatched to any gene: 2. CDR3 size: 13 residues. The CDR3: CASRRTSGGEQYF. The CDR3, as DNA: TGTGCCAGCAGAAGGACTAGCGGGGGGGAGCAGTACTTC.

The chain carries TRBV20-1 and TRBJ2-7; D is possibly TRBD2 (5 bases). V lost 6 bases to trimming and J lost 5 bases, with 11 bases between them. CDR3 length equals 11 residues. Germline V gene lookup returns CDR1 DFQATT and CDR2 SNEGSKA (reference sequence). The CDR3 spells CSAGRLDEQYF. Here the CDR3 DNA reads TGCAGTGCGGGGAGACTCGACGAGCAGTACTTC.

CDR3 coding DNA: TGTGCCAGCAGTGAAGGTCTAGCGGGCTACGAGCAGTACTTC. This translates into CASSEGLAGYEQYF. V usage is TRBV2 and J usage is TRBJ2-7, with TRBD2 matching over 8 bases. Germline CDR1 reads SNHLY; CDR2 reads FYNNEI. CDR3 length: 14 residues. After removal of 1 base from V and 3 bases from J, the junction contained 2 bases not matched to a gene.

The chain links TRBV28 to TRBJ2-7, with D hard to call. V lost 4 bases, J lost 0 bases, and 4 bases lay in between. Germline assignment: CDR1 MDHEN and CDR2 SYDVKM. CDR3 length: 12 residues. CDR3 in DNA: TGTGCCAGCAGTTCAGTCTCCTACGAGCAGTACTTC. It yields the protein CASSSVSYEQYF. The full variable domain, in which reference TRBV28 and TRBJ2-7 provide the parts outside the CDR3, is DVKVTQSSRYLVKRTGEKVFLECVQDMDHENMFWYRQDPGLGLRLIYFSYDVKMKEKGDIPEGYSVSREKKERFSLILESASTNQTSMYLCASSSVSYEQYFGPGTRLTVT.

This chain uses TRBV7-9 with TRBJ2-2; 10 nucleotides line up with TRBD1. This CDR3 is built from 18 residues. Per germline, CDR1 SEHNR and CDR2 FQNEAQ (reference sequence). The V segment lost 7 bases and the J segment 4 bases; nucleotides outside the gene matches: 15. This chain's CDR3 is CASTPGDRGPRGTGELFF. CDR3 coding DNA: TGTGCCAGCACCCCCGGGGACAGGGGCCCGAGGGGCACCGGGGAGCTGTTTTTT.

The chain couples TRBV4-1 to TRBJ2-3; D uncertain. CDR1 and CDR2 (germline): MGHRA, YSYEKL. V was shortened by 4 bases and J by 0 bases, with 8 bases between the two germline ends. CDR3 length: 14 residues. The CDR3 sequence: CASSRAPSTDTQYF. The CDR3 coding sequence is TGCGCCAGCAGCCGCGCCCCTAGCACAGATACGCAGTATTTT.

The CDR3 region has the DNA TGTGCCAGCAGCTTGCGGGTACGGGAGACCCAGTACTTC. This codes for CASSLRVRETQYF. The chain is built from TRBV5-6 and TRBJ2-5; no clear D. The CDR3 length is 13 residues. Trimming left V 1 base short and J 5 bases short, with 9 bases between. CDR1 is SGHDT, CDR2 YYEEEE, per germline.

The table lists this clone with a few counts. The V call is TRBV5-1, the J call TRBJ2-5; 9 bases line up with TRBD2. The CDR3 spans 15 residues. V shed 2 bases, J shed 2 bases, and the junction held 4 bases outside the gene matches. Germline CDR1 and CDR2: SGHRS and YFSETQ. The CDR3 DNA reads TGCGCCAGCAGCTTCTATAGCGGGAGACAAGAGACCCAGTACTTC. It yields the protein CASSFYSGRQETQYF.

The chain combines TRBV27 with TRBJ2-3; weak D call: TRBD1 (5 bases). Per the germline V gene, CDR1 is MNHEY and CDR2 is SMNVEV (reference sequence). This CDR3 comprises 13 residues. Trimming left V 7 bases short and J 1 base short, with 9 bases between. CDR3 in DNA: TGTGCCAGCAAAGACAGCGGCACAGATACGCAGTATTTT. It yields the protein CASKDSGTDTQYF.

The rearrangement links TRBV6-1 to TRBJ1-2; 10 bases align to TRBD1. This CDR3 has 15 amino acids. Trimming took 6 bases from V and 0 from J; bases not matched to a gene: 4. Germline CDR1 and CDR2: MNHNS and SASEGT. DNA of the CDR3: TGTGCCAGCAGGGGGGGGACAGGGGCTAACTATGGCTACACCTTC. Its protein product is CASRGGTGANYGYTF.

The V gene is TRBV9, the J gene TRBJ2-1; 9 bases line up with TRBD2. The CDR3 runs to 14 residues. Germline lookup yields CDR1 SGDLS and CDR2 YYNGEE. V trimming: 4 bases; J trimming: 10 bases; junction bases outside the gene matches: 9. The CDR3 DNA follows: TGTGCCAGCAGCCCGGGACTAGCAGACGTGGAGCAGTTCTTC. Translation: CASSPGLADVEQFF.